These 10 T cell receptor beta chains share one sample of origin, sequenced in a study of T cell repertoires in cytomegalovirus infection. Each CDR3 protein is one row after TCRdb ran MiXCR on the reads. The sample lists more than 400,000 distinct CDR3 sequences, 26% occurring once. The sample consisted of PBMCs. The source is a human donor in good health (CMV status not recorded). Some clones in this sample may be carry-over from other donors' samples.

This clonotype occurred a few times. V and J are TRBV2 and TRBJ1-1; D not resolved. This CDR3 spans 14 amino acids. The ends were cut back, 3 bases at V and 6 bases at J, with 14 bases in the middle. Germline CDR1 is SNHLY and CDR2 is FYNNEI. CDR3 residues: CASSEGRVSAEAFF. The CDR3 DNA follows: TGTGCCAGCAGTGAGGGGAGGGTATCAGCTGAAGCTTTCTTT.

Here the CDR3 reads CASRMPNTEAFF. The CDR3 DNA sequence: TGTGCCAGCCGAATGCCGAACACTGAAGCTTTCTTT. The chain recombines TRBV6-6 with TRBJ1-1; the D is unclear. The germline V and J ends were trimmed by 8 bases and 1 base, with 8 bases remaining between them. The CDR3 totals 12 residues. The germline V gene has CDR1 MNHNY and CDR2 SVGAGI (reference sequence).

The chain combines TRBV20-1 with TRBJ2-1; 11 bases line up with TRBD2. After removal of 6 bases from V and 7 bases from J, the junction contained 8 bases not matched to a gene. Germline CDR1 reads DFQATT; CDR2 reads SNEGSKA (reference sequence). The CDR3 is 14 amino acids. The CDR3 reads CSAKPSGRFNEQFF. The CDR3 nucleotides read TGCAGTGCGAAACCTAGCGGGAGGTTTAATGAGCAGTTCTTC.

CDR3 in amino acids: CATSNRQTYEQYF. As DNA, the CDR3 is TGTGCCACCAGCAACCGACAGACCTACGAGCAGTACTTC. The V call is TRBV15, the J call TRBJ2-7, with D maybe TRBD1 (5 bases). The V end was cut by 4 bases, the J end by 2 bases, with 9 bases between. Looked up from germline, CDR1 is LNHNV and CDR2 is YYDKDF (reference sequence). This CDR3 has 13 residues.

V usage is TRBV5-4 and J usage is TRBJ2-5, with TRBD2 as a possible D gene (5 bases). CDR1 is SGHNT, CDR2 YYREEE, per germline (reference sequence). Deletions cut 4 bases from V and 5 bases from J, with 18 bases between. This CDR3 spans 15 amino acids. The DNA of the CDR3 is TGTGCCAGCAGCCCGGATCTGTTGGGAGCGGAGACCCAGTACTTC. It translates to CASSPDLLGAETQYF.

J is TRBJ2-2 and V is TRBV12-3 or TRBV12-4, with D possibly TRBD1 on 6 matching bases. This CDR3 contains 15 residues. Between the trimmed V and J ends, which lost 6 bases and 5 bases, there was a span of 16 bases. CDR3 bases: TGTGCCAGCAGCCCTCAAACAGGGAGAACCGGGGAGCTGTTTTTT. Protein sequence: CASSPQTGRTGELFF.

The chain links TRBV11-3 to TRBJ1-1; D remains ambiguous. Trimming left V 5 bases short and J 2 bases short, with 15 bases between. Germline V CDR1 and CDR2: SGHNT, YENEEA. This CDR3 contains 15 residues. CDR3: CASSRVPGKNTEAFF. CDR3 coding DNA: TGTGCCAGCAGCAGGGTACCGGGGAAAAACACTGAAGCTTTCTTT.

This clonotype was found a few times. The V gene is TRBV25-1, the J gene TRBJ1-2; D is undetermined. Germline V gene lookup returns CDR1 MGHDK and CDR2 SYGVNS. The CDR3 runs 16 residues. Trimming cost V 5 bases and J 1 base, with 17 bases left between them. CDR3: CASSHRAGVGNYGYTF. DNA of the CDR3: TGTGCCAGCAGTCATCGGGCGGGCGTCGGTAACTATGGCTACACCTTC.

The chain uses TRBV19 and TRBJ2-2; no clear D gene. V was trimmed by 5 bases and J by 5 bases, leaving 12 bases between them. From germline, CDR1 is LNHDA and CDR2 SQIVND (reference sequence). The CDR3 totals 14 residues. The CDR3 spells CASSSHSPTGELFF. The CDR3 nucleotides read TGTGCCAGTAGTTCCCACAGCCCTACCGGGGAGCTGTTTTTT.

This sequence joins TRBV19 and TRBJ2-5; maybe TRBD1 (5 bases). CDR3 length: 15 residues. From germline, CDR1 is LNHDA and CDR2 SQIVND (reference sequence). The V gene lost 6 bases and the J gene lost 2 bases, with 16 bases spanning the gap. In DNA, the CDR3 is TGTGCCAGTAGGGACCAGGGAACTCTGCAAGAGACCCAGTACTTC. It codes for CASRDQGTLQETQYF.